Sequencing of this T cell receptor beta chain was carried out in a study of cytomegalovirus exposure and HLA in healthy donors. The CDR3 spans 16 residues. After removal of 5 bases from V and 3 bases from J, the junction contained 9 bases not matched to a gene. Germline assignment: CDR1 MDHEN and CDR2 SYDVKM. Measured with immunoSEQ multiplex PCR; TCRdb has only the in-frame clones, and not every one. This table has about 110,000 clones, approximately 96% appearing once. The receptor was isolated from a woman aged 18 to 35 in good health and CMV-seronegative. Sequenced sample: PBMCs. The chain combines TRBV28 with TRBJ2-7; 11 bases are shared with TRBD1. The CDR3 DNA reads TGTGCCAGCAGTCTCCTGCCGGGACAGGGGGACTACGAGCAGTACTTC. As protein: CASSLLPGQGDYEQYF.